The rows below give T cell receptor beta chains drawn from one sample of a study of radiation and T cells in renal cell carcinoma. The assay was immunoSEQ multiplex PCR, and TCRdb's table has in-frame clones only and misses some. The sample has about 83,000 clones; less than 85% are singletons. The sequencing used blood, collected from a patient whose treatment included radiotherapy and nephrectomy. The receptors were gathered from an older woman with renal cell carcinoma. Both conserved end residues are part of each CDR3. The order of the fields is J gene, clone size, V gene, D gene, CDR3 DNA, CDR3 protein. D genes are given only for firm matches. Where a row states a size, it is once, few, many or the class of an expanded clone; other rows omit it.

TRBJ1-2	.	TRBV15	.	TGTGCCACCAGCGAGGTATCCAACTATGGCTACACCTTC	CATSEVSNYGYTF
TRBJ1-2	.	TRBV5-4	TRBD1	TGTGCCAGCAGCTTGGAGGCAGGGGGTGTCCTACCGGGCTATGGCTACACCTTC	CASSLEAGGVLPGYGYTF
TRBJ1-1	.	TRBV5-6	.	TGTGCCAGCAGCTTGGCGTGGCGGGCGAACACTGAAGCTTTCTTT	CASSLAWRANTEAFF
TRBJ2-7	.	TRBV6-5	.	TGTGCCAGCAAAGACATACTGACCTACGAGCAGTACTTC	CASKDILTYEQYF
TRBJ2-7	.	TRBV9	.	TGTGCCAGCAGCCCGAGGGGGTCCCGGGGCGAGCAGTACTTC	CASSPRGSRGEQYF
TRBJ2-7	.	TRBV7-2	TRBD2	TGTGCCAGCAGCTTAGGGACTAGCGTCTCCGAGCAGTACTTC	CASSLGTSVSEQYF
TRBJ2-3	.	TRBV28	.	TGTGCCAGCAGAGCTAGAGGGGGCACAGATACGCAGTATTTT	CASRARGGTDTQYF
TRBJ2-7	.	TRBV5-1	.	TGCGCCAGCAGCTTACTAACCCCGTCGGGGACCTATGCCTACGAGCAGTACTTC	CASSLLTPSGTYAYEQYF
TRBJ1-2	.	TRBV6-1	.	TGTGCCAGCAGTGAGCCCGGGACGGCTAACTATGGCTACACCTTC	CASSEPGTANYGYTF
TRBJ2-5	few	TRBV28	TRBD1	TGTGCCAGCAGTGACACCCAAGGGACAGGGGGCGCGAGGGAGACCCAGTACTTC	CASSDTQGTGGARETQYF
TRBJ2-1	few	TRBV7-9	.	TGTGCAACCCGGGCGGACACCCAGGATGAGCAGTTCTTC	CATRADTQDEQFF
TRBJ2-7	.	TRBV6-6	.	TGTGCCAGCAGTCTGGGGGGATACACCTACGAGCAGTACTTC	CASSLGGYTYEQYF
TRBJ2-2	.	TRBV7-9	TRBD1	TGTGCCAGCAGTCCGGACAGGGGGCTCGTCGGGGAGCTGTTTTTT	CASSPDRGLVGELFF
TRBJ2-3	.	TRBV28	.	TGTGCCAGCAGCACCCTTGGGAAAGGCACAGATACGCAGTATTTT	CASSTLGKGTDTQYF
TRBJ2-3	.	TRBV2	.	TGTGCCAGCAGTCCTAGCACAGATACGCAGTATTTT	CASSPSTDTQYF
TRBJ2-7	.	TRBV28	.	TGTGCCAGCAGTTTAAGGCGGGACGAGCAGTACTTC	CASSLRRDEQYF
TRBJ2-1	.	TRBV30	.	TGTGCCTGGTCGAGAGGGGACAATGAGCAGTTCTTC	CAWSRGDNEQFF
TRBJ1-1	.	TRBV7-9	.	TGTGCCAGCAGCTCCGAGGGCAACTCGAACACTGAAGCTTTCTTT	CASSSEGNSNTEAFF
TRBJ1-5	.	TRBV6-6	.	TGTGCCTCCGAAGGGGGTGAGGGCAATCAGCCCCAGCATTTT	CASEGGEGNQPQHF
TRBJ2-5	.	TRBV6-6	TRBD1	TGTGCCAGCGGCTTCGGACAGGGGGGGGAGACCCAGTACTTC	CASGFGQGGETQYF
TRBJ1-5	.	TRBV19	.	TGTGCCAGTAGTACCGGCCCGAGAGGTGGGCCCCAGCATTTT	CASSTGPRGGPQHF
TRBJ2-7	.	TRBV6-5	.	TGTGCCAGCAGTCGTATCGGAACCTACGAGCAGTACTTC	CASSRIGTYEQYF
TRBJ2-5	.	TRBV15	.	TGTGCCACCAGCAGAGATGGAGGGGGAGAGACCCAGTACTTC	CATSRDGGGETQYF
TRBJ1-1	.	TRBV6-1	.	TGTGCCAGCAGTATAGACTCGAACACTGAAGCTTTCTTT	CASSIDSNTEAFF
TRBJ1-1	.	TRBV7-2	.	TGTGCCAGCAGCTCCCCCGGGGAAAGCACTGAAGCTTTCTTT	CASSSPGESTEAFF
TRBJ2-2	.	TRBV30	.	TGTGCCTGGGGGAGTCCGGACGGGAACGGGGGAGCTGTTTTT	CAWGSPDGNGGAVF
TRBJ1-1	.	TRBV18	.	TGTGCCAGCTCACTCTGGGGAGAATTGAACACTGAAGCTTTCTTT	CASSLWGELNTEAFF
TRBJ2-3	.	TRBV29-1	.	TGCATTCCCGGGGTAGCAGATACGCAGTATTTT	CIPGVADTQYF
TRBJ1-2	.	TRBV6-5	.	TGTGCCAGCACCCCGGGGGGCGGCTATGGCTACACCTTC	CASTPGGGYGYTF
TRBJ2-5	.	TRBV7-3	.	TGTGCCAGCAGCTTAAATTCCGTTGGGGGCGGCGAGACCCAGTACTTC	CASSLNSVGGGETQYF
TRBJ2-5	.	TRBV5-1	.	TGCGCCAGCTACAAGGAGGGGGAGACCCAGTACTTC	CASYKEGETQYF
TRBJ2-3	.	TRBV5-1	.	TGCGCCAGCAGCTTGGGGGACTTTGCAGATACGCAGTATTTT	CASSLGDFADTQYF
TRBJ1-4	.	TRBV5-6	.	TGTGCCAGCAGCCCTACAGGCGAAGATGAAAAACTGTTTTTT	CASSPTGEDEKLFF
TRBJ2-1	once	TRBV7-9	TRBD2	TGTGCCAGCAGCTTAGAAAGCGGGGGCTACAATGAGCAGTTCTTC	CASSLESGGYNEQFF
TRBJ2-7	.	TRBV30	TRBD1	TGTGCCTGGAGCCCGGGACAGGGTATTATGTGGGAGCAGTACTTC	CAWSPGQGIMWEQYF
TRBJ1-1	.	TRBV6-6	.	TGTGCCAGCAGTTACCGGGAATTGAACACTGAAGCTTTCTTT	CASSYRELNTEAFF
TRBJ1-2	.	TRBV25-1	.	TGTGCCAGCAGCGTTGGGGGCTATGGCTACACCTTC	CASSVGGYGYTF
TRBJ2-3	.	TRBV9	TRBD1	TGTGCCAGCAGCCCCCGGACAGGCGGGCTGGGAGATACGCAGTATTTT	CASSPRTGGLGDTQYF
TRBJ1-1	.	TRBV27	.	TGTGCCAGTAGGGACGGACAGAACACTGAAGCTTTCTTT	CASRDGQNTEAFF
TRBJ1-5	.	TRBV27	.	TGTGCCAGCGGATCGAAGGGTCAGGGTAGCAATCAGCCCCAGCATTTT	CASGSKGQGSNQPQHF
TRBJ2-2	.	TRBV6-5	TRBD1	TGTGCCAGCAGTTACCTGACAGGGGGCAGCACCGGGGAGCTGTTTTTT	CASSYLTGGSTGELFF
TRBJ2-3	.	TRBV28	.	TGTGCCAGCAGTTTCTCCCTAGGGGCAGATACGCAGTATTTT	CASSFSLGADTQYF
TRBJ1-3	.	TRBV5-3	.	TGTGCCAGAAGCTTGGAGGGGGAGTCAGGAAACACCATATATTTT	CARSLEGESGNTIYF
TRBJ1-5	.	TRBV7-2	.	TGTGCCAGCAGCTTAGTTTTCGGGAGCAATCAGCCCCAGCATTTT	CASSLVFGSNQPQHF
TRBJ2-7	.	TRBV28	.	TGTGCCAGCAGTTTACCACGGACCGGGTCCTACGAGCAGTACTTC	CASSLPRTGSYEQYF